What follows are 19 T cell receptor beta chains derived from one specimen sequenced in a study of blood T cell dynamics during melanoma immunotherapy. TCRdb's copy holds only in-frame clones and misses some; the assay was immunoSEQ multiplex PCR. The sample holds approximately 11,000 clones, roughly 80% seen once. Time point given: pre-treatment baseline. The source was blood, collected from a patient treated with checkpoint blockade. The receptors here all came from a human donor with melanoma.

The chain joins TRBV25-1 to TRBJ1-2; TRBD1 matches 8 bases. The V segment lost 3 bases and the J segment 6 bases; nucleotides outside the gene matches: 6. The germline CDR1 and CDR2 sequences are MGHDK and SYGVNS. The CDR3 is made up of 14 amino acids. The CDR3 DNA sequence: TGTGCCAGCAGTGATCCCGGACAGGGCCATGGCTACACCTTC. Translation: CASSDPGQGHGYTF.

In its sample, this clone was seen a few times. This chain connects TRBV7-9 to TRBJ1-2; D is unclear. The CDR3 extends over 14 amino acids. Looked up from germline, CDR1 is SEHNR and CDR2 is FQNEAQ (reference sequence). Trimming cost V 5 bases and J 1 base, with 11 bases left between them. The CDR3 DNA reads TGTGCCAGCAGCCACCTAGGTGGTAACTATGGCTACACCTTC. Its translation: CASSHLGGNYGYTF.

This sequence joins TRBV29-1 and TRBJ2-3; D possibly matches TRBD1 or TRBD2 (6 bases each). V dropped 6 bases and J dropped 5 bases, with 24 bases sitting between them. CDR1 and CDR2 from the germline V gene are SQVTM and ANQGSEA. This CDR3 contains 16 residues. CDR3 sequence reads: CSVPQGTLGRVDTQYF. As DNA, the CDR3 is TGCAGCGTCCCCCAGGGGACTTTAGGCAGGGTAGATACGCAGTATTTT.

V is TRBV18 and J is TRBJ2-5; perhaps TRBD2 as D (6 bases). Trimming pared 2 bases from V and 5 bases from J, leaving 15 bases between. The CDR3 covers 15 residues. Germline V gene sequence: CDR1 KGHSH, CDR2 LQKENI. In DNA, the CDR3 is TGTGCCAGCTCACCAGCAGTGATGGCGGGGGAGACCCAGTACTTC. Translating it yields CASSPAVMAGETQYF.

The chain uses TRBV6-6 and TRBJ2-5; D unresolved. V was shortened by 0 bases and J by 1 base, with 6 bases between the two germline ends. The CDR3 is 14 residues long. Germline CDR1 and CDR2: MNHNY and SVGAGI (reference sequence). The CDR3 nucleotides read TGTGCCAGCAGTTACTCGGGCAGCCAAGAGACCCAGTACTTC. As protein: CASSYSGSQETQYF.

V usage is TRBV11-2 and J usage is TRBJ1-1; D gene uncertain. CDR3 size: 14 residues. The germline V gene encodes CDR1 SGHAT and CDR2 FQNNGV. The V and J ends lost 0 bases and 4 bases respectively, with 9 bases between them. CDR3 amino acids: CASSLDTQTTEAFF. As DNA, the CDR3 is TGTGCCAGCAGCTTAGACACGCAGACCACTGAAGCTTTCTTT.

The chain links TRBV13 to TRBJ2-5; either TRBD1 or TRBD2 may fit D (6 bases each). CDR1 and CDR2 (germline): PRHDT, FYEKMQ (reference sequence). V shed 0 bases and J shed 1 base, with 9 bases lying between them. This CDR3 comprises 15 residues. The CDR3 is CASSLGQGLQETQYF. Here the CDR3 DNA reads TGTGCCAGCAGCTTAGGACAGGGACTCCAAGAGACCCAGTACTTC.

In this sample, this clone turned up a few times. The chain recombines TRBV2 with TRBJ2-2; D is uncertain. Germline CDR1 reads SNHLY; CDR2 reads FYNNEI. V was pared by 4 bases and J by 3 bases, with 9 bases between. The CDR3 runs to 14 residues. This CDR3 reads CASSGVRYTGELFF. CDR3 DNA: TGTGCCAGCAGTGGTGTTCGGTACACCGGGGAGCTGTTTTTT.

In this sample, this clone turned up a few times. The identical CDR3 is also encoded by other nucleotide sequences in the sample. The rearrangement joins TRBV16 to TRBJ1-5; possibly TRBD1 for D (5 bases). The germline gives CDR1 KGHSY, CDR2 FQNENV. Trimming removed 0 bases at V and 2 bases at J, with 8 bases between. CDR3 length: 15 residues. The CDR3 nucleotides read TGTGCCAGCAGCCAATCGGGGCAGGGCAATCAGCCCCAGCATTTT. Amino acid sequence: CASSQSGQGNQPQHF.

The chain links TRBV7-9 to TRBJ1-4; D unclear. Per the germline V gene, CDR1 is SEHNR and CDR2 is FQNEAQ (reference sequence). This CDR3 is 13 amino acids long. The V end lost 5 bases, the J end lost 8 bases, and 12 bases lay between the germline ends. In nucleotides, the CDR3 is TGTGCCAGCAGCCCAGGCGGCAGCGAAAAACTGTTTTTT. Protein product: CASSPGGSEKLFF.

The CDR3 DNA is TGTGCCAGTAGTATTGGACAGGCCTACGAGCAGTACTTC. Amino acid sequence: CASSIGQAYEQYF. The chain links TRBV19 to TRBJ2-7; 7 bases map to TRBD1. Trimming removed 3 bases from V and 2 bases from J; junction bases left unmatched: 1. The CDR3 is 13 residues long. CDR1 is LNHDA and CDR2 is SQIVND in the germline V gene (reference sequence).

This chain joins TRBV10-3 and TRBJ1-5, with D hard to call. Trimming took off 2 bases at V and 7 bases at J, with 6 bases between the two ends. Germline CDR1 ENHRY, CDR2 SYGVKD. The CDR3 covers 12 residues. CDR3 nucleotides: TGTGCCATCAGTGAGACGGGGCAGCCCCAGCATTTT. Translating it yields CAISETGQPQHF.

This chain links TRBV4-3 with TRBJ1-1; TRBD1 agrees at 7 bases. Germline V gene sequence: CDR1 LGHNA, CDR2 YSLEER. The CDR3 covers 15 residues. Trimming took 2 bases from V and 1 from J; bases not matched to a gene: 4. The DNA of the CDR3 is TGCGCCAGCAGCCAAATGACAGGGAAGAACACTGAAGCTTTCTTT. Translated: CASSQMTGKNTEAFF.

The chain employs TRBV11-2 and TRBJ1-2, with 7 bases aligning to TRBD1. The CDR3 has 14 amino acids. Germline CDR1 is SGHAT and CDR2 is FQNNGV. Trimming removed 5 bases from V and 6 bases from J; junction bases left unmatched: 9. Written as DNA, the CDR3 is TGTGCCAGCAGCACTTCCCTAGGGGGCGATGGCTACACCTTC. Translation gives CASSTSLGGDGYTF.

J is TRBJ2-7 and V is TRBV19, with a weak D call TRBD2 (5 bases). The CDR3 has 14 amino acids. CDR1 is LNHDA and CDR2 is SQIVND in the germline V gene (reference sequence). V gave up 6 bases and J gave up 2 bases, with 14 bases separating them. The CDR3 sequence: CASSPEDEAYEQYF. The CDR3 DNA is TGTGCCAGTAGCCCGGAGGATGAGGCCTACGAGCAGTACTTC.

This clone was picked up a small number of times. This chain uses TRBV6-5 with TRBJ2-7, with 10 positions matching TRBD2. Germline CDR1 reads MNHEY; CDR2 reads SVGAGI. The V and J ends lost 8 bases and 3 bases, in that order; junction bases with no gene match: 4. The CDR3 contains 13 residues. The CDR3 loop reads CASGGTSDYEQYF. CDR3 DNA sequence: TGTGCCAGCGGAGGGACTAGCGACTACGAGCAGTACTTC.

This clone was seen only a few times. The genes are TRBV15 and TRBJ1-4; D is uncertain. CDR3 length: 13 amino acids. V was trimmed by 1 base and J by 15 bases, leaving 15 bases between them. Germline-derived CDR1 and CDR2 are LNHNV and YYDKDF (reference sequence). CDR3 nucleotide sequence: TGTGCCACCAGCAGAGGTGAAGGGCGGGAGGTGTTTTTT. It translates to CATSRGEGREVFF.

CDR3 sequence (DNA): TGTGCCAGCTCACCACCATCGGGGGTTAACTATGGCTACACCTTC. Protein sequence: CASSPPSGVNYGYTF. The J gene is TRBJ1-2, the V gene TRBV18; tentatively, D is TRBD1 (5 bases). In germline, CDR1 is KGHSH, CDR2 LQKENI. This CDR3 is 15 amino acids long. V gave up 0 bases and J gave up 1 base, with 9 bases separating them.

The V and J genes are TRBV2 and TRBJ1-5; 9 bases align to TRBD1. The CDR3 totals 14 residues. Germline V gene lookup returns CDR1 SNHLY and CDR2 FYNNEI. V dropped 6 bases and J dropped 4; count of bases not matched to a gene: 4. DNA for the CDR3: TGTGCCAGCAGACAGGGGGCCCTAAATCAGCCCCAGCATTTT. It yields the protein CASRQGALNQPQHF.